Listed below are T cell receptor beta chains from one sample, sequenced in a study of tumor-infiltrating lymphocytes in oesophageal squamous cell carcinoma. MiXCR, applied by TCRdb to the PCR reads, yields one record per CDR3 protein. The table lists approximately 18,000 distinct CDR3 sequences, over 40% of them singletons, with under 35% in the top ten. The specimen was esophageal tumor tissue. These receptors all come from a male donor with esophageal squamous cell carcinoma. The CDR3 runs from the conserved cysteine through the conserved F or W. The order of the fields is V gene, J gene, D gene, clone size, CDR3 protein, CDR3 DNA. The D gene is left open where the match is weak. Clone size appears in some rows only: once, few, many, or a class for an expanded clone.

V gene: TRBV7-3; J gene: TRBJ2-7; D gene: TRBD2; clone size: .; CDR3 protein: CASSPTSGSSYEQYF; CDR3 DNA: TGTGCCAGCAGCCCGACTAGCGGGAGCAGTTACGAGCAGTACTTC
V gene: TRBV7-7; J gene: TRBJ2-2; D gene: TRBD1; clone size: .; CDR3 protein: CASSLQQGGTGELFF; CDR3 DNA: TGTGCCAGCAGCTTACAACAGGGGGGCACCGGGGAGCTGTTTTTT
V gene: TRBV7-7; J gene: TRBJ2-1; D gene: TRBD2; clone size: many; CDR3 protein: CASSRALAGPNEQFF; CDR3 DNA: TGTGCTAGCAGCCGGGCACTAGCGGGCCCCAATGAGCAGTTCTTC
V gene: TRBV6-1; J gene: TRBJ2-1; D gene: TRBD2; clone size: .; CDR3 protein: CASSSRGLAHNEQFF; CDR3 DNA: TGTGCCAGCAGTTCACGGGGACTAGCCCACAATGAGCAGTTCTTC
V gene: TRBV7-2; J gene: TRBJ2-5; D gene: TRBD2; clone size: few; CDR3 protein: CASSLVRGGRARTQYF; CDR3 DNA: TGTGCCAGCAGCTTAGTTCGGGGGGGCCGGGCGAGGACCCAGTACTTC
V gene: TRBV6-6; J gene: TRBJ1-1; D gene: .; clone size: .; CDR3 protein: CASSYDYLEINEQYF; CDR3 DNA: TGTGCCAGCAGTTACGACTACCTCGAGATAAATGAGCAGTACTTT
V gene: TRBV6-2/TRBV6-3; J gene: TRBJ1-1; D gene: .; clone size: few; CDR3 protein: CASATGGQNTEAFF; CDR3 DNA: TGTGCCAGCGCCACTGGGGGGCAAAACACTGAAGCTTTCTTT
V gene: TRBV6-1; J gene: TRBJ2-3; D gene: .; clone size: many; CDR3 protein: CASSEGRDTDTQYF; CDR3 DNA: TGTGCCAGCAGTGAGGGCAGGGACACAGATACGCAGTATTTT
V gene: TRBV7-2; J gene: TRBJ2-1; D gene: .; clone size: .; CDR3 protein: CASSFTDNEQFF; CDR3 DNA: TGTGCCAGCAGCTTCACTGACAATGAGCAGTTCTTC
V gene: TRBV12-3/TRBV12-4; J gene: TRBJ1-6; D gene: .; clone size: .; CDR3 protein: CASSLLDVQYF; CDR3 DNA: TGTGCCAGCAGTTTGTTAGACGTGCAGTACTTT
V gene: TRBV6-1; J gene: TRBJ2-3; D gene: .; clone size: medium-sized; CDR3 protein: CASTRSSTDTQYF; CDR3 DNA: TGTGCCAGCACGAGGTCGAGCACAGATACGCAGTATTTT
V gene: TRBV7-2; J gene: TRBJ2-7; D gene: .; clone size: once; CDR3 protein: CASSLAAGGPYEQYF; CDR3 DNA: TGTGCCAGCAGCTTAGCGGCTGGGGGACCATACGAGCAGTACTTC
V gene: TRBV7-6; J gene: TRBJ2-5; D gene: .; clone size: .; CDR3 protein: CASSAGQTQYF; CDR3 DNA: TGTGCCAGCAGCGCTGGACAGACCCAGTACTTC
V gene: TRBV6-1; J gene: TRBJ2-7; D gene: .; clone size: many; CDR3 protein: CASRRQAYNEQYF; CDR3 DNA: TGTGCCAGCCGCAGACAGGCCTACAATGAGCAGTACTTC
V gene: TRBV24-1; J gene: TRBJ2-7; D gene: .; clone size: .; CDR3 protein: CATSPRNNYNEQYF; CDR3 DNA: TGTGCCACCAGTCCGAGGAACAACTACAATGAGCAGTACTTC
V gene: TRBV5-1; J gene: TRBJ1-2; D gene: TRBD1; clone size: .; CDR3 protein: CASSSRSMTGGYTF; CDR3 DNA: TGCGCCAGCAGCTCGCGTAGTATGACAGGGGGCTACACCTTC
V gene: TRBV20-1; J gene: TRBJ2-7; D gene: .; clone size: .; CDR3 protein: CSARERRPYEQYF; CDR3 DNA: TGCAGTGCTAGAGAGCGGAGGCCCTACGAGCAGTACTTC
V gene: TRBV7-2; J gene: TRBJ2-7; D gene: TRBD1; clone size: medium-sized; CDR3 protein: CASSRGQTYEQYF; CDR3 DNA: TGTGCCAGCAGCCGGGGACAGACCTACGAGCAGTACTTC
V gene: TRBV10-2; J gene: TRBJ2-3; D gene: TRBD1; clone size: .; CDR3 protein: CASSEEQGRTDTQYF; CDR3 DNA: TGCGCCAGCAGTGAGGAACAGGGGCGTACAGATACGCAGTATTTT
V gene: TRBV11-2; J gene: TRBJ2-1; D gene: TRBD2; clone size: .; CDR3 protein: CASSLDRAGRSYNEQFF; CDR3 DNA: TGTGCCAGCAGCTTAGATCGAGCGGGAAGGTCGTACAATGAGCAGTTCTTC
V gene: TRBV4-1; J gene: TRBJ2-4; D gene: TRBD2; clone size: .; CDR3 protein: CASSQLRGGASGAYNEQYF; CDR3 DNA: TGCGCCAGCAGCCAATTAAGGGGCGGGGCTAGCGGGGCCTACAATGAGCAGTACTTC
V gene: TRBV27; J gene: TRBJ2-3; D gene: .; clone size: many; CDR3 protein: CASRGLTGTDTQYF; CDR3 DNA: TGTGCCAGCAGAGGACTAACGGGCACAGATACGCAGTATTTT
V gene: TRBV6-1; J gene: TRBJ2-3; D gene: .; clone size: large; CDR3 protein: CASSEAISPTQYF; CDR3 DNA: TGTGCCAGCAGTGAAGCAATATCGCCTACGCAGTATTTT
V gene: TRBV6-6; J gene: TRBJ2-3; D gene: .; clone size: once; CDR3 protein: CASRTGAGSNYEQYF; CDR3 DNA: TGTGCCAGCAGAACCGGGGCAGGGTCGAACTACGAGCAGTATTTT
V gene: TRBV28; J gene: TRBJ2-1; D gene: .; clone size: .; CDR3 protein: CASGGATTYEQFF; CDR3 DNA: TGTGCCAGCGGTGGGGCCACCACCTACGAGCAGTTCTTC
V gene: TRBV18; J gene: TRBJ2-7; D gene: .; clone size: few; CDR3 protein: CASSPPGVDEQYF; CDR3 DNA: TGTGCCAGCTCCCCCCCGGGGGTGGACGAGCAGTACTTC
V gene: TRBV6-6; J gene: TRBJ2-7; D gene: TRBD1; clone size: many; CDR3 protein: CASSYRTGAPYEQYF; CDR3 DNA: TGTGCCAGCAGTTACAGGACAGGGGCCCCCTACGAGCAGTACTTC
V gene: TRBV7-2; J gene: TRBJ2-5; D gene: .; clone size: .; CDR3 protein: CASSVVGLQNTQYF; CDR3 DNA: TGTGCCAGCAGCGTAGTGGGCTTGCAAAATACGCAGTACTTC
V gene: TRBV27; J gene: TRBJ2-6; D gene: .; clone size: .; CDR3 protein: CASSFRSSNVAGANVLTF; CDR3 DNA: TGTGCCAGCAGTTTTCGGAGTTCCAACGTAGCTGGGGCCAACGTCCTGACTTTC
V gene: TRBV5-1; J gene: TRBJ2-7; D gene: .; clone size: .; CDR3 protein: CASSSGRQGLYEQYF; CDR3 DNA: TGCGCCAGCAGCTCGGGACGTCAGGGATTGTACGAGCAGTACTTC
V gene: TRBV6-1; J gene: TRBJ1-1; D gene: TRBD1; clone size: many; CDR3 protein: CASSERGPGTGMYTEAFF; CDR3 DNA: TGTGCCAGCAGTGAAAGGGGCCCCGGGACAGGGATGTACACTGAAGCTTTCTTT
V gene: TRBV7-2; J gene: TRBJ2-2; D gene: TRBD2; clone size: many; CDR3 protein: CASSAGLAGGKPNTGELFF; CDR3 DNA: TGTGCCAGCAGCGCGGGACTAGCGGGGGGAAAGCCGAACACCGGGGAGCTGTTTTTT
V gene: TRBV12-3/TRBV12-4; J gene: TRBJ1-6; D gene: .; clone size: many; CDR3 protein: CASSLSINDSPLHF; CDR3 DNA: TGTGCCAGCAGTTTATCGATCAATGATTCACCCCTCCACTTT
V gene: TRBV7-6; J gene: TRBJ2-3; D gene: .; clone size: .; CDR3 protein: CASTQITGSTDTQYF; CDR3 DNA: TGTGCCAGCACCCAGATAACAGGGAGCACAGATACGCAGTATTTT
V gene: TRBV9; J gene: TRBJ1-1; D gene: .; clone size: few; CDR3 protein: CASSDQGGGNTEAFF; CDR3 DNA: TGTGCCAGCAGCGACCAGGGTGGTGGGAACACTGAAGCTTTCTTT
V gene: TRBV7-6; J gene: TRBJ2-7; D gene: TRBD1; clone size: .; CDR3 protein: CASSLAGQGKYF; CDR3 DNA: TGTGCCAGCAGCTTAGCGGGACAGGGAAAGTACTTC
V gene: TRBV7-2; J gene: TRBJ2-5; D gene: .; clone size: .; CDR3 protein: CASGPKAQYF; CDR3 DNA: TGTGCCAGCGGACCGAAGGCCCAGTACTTC
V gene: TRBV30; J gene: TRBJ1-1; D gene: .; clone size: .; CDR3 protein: CACSRIEAFF; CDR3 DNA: TGTGCCTGTTCGCGAATAGAAGCTTTCTTT
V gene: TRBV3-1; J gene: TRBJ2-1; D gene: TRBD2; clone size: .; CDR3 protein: CASSPLRTSGRNNEQFF; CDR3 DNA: TGTGCCAGCAGCCCACTTAGGACTAGCGGGAGAAACAATGAGCAGTTCTTC
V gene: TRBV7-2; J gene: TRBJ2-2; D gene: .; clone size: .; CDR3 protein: CASSHLKGANTGELFF; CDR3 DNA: TGTGCCAGCAGCCACCTTAAGGGAGCTAACACCGGGGAGCTGTTTTTT
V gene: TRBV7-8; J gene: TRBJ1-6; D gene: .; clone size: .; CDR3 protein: CASSLLRDSPLHF; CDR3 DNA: TGTGCCAGCAGCTTATTACGTGATTCACCCCTCCACTTT
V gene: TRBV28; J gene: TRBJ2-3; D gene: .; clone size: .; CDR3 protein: CASSSRGGRVLTDTQYF; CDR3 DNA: TGTGCCAGCAGTTCCCGAGGAGGGCGGGTGCTCACAGATACGCAGTATTTT
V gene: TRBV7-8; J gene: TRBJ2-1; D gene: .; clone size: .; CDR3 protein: CASSLVSSYNEQFF; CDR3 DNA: TGTGCCAGCAGCTTAGTGAGCTCCTACAATGAGCAGTTCTTC
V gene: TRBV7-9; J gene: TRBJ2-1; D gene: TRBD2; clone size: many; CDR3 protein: CASSLVTSGSDEQFF; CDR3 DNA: TGTGCCAGCAGCTTAGTGACTAGCGGGAGTGATGAGCAGTTCTTC
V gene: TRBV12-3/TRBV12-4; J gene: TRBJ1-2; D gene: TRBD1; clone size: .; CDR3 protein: CASRLTGFPGYTF; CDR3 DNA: TGTGCCAGCAGGCTGACAGGGTTCCCTGGCTACACCTTC
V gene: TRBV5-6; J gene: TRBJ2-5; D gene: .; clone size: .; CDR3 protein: CASSLDRELQETQYF; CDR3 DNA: TGTGCCAGCAGCTTGGATCGTGAACTCCAAGAGACCCAGTACTTC
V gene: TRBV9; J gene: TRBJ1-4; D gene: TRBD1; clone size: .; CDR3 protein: CASSVGQGGEKLFF; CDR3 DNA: TGTGCCAGCAGCGTAGGACAGGGTGGTGAAAAACTGTTTTTT
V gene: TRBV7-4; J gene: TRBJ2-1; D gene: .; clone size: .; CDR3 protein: CASSLVSNYYNEQFF; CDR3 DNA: TGTGCCAGCAGCTTAGTCAGCAACTACTACAATGAGCAGTTCTTC
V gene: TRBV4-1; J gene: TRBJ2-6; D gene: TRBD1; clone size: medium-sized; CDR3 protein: CASSLQPGQVSGANVLTF; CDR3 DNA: TGCGCCAGCAGCCTACAACCGGGACAGGTATCTGGGGCCAACGTCCTGACTTTC
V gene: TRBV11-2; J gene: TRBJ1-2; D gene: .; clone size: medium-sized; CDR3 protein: CASSLSGAGPGYTF; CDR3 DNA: TGTGCCAGCAGCTTATCCGGAGCAGGGCCTGGCTACACCTTC
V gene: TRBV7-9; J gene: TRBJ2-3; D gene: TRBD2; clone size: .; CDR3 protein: CAFGTSGIDTQYF; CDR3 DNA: TGTGCCTTCGGGACTAGCGGGATAGATACGCAGTATTTT
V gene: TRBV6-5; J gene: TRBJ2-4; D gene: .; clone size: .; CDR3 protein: CASSEEVWGAKNIQYF; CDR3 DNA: TGTGCCAGCAGTGAAGAGGTATGGGGGGCCAAAAACATTCAGTACTTC
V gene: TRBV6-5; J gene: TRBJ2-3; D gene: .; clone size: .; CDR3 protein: CASSISARTDTQYF; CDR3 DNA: TGTGCCAGCAGTATTAGCGCAAGGACAGATACGCAGTATTTT
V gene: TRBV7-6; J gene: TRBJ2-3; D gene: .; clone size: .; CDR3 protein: CASSSSRVADTQYF; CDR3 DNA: TGTGCCAGCAGCTCCTCGAGGGTCGCAGATACGCAGTATTTT